This note documents a single T cell receptor (beta chain) sequence. Its recognized antigen is unknown. No qualities accompany the bases; no much larger clone lies one base away. The data are from a study of T cell responses to AZD1222 COVID-19 vaccine (dated by TCRdb to the early 2020s). As for the study more broadly: AZD1222 recipients whose second dose came at about 4 weeks and those whose second dose came at about 12 weeks were combined into one group, since spike-specific TCR depth and breadth did not differ between the two schedules. Trial participants were enrolled by age into 18-55, 56-69 and 70-plus year subgroups, with 148, 28 and 57 TCR-sequenced participants respectively. TCR sequencing was performed for about 240 trial participants, of whom about 200 were given two doses of AZD1222 and some 25 were given two doses of MenACWY control vaccine.

The CDR3 regions of human TCRbeta chains were subjected to immunosequencing. Per the source publication's procedure: TCRs in the repertoires were matched against a reference library of SARS-CoV-2-specific TCRs that had been generated with the MIRA antigen-specificity platform. Breadth meant the fraction of unique TCRs that were SARS-CoV-2-associated, whereas depth meant the fraction of total T cells that were SARS-CoV-2-associated. Using the MIRA data, each spike-specific TCR was assigned both to the spike region to which the TCR was reactive and to a CD4 or CD8 class. Log10-transformed breadth and depth values were compared by one-way ANOVA with Sidak's multiple comparisons tests. TCRdb carries this immuneACCESS record with in-frame sequences only. Its versions omit some clonotypes, under half of them owing to an unresolved V gene in the studies checked, with the rest unexplained. D and trimming come from the DNA, and the V and J calls and clone size come from that table. The sample table records approximately 65,000 clones; around nine tenths of these occur just once. Of the sample, about 8% falls within the top ten clones.

Measured from the cysteine to the phenylalanine, the CDR3 is 16 residues long. Just the 48-base CDR3 DNA is kept, in frame starting at base 1. The germline V gene sets CDR1 to KGHSH and CDR2 to LQKENI. Trimming accounts for 2 bases at V and 6 bases at J, while the number of junction bases matched to no gene is 9. Beyond this particular receptor, the publication reports: In the small 56-69-year group, the increase in depth fell short of significance, most likely because of low power. CD4 TCRs associated with the vaccine covered the entire spike protein, and the dominant responses were in regions 160-218 and 743-854. A significant rise in spike-specific TCR breadth and depth was observed after two AZD1222 doses relative to day 0 and relative to MenACWY recipients. Reportedly, almost half of the unique spike-specific TCRs recognized epitopes lying outside the regions that are mutated in the B.1.351 and B.1.1.7 variants. Conclusions about previously exposed vaccinees are limited, since just 6 or 7 AZD1222 recipients were seropositive for SARS-CoV-2 at baseline. Most participants were white British and females outnumbered males, and the authors suggested that clonal diversity may have been underestimated. Because no day 14 peak-response samples were available, repertoires were characterized only after the peak T cell response.

Taken with the paper, the label for time point translates to: baseline before first vaccination. The vaccinee samples were drawn from two UK trials, COV001 and COV002, one of which was a single-blind randomized controlled phase 2/3 trial testing AZD1222 (ChAdOx1 nCoV-19) in healthy adults. For TCRbeta chain sequencing, PBMC samples were collected from trial participants at day 0 and at day 28 after the second dose. The receptor chain draws on TRBV18 and TRBJ2-3, and TRBD2 matches 9 of the central bases. The material sequenced was peripheral blood, taken on day 0 of AZD1222 vaccination. The TCR comes from an adult in good health. The CDR3 protein is CASSPRAGGVVDTQYF. At the DNA level, the sequence is TGTGCCAGCTCACCAAGAGCGGGAGGAGTTGTGGATACGCAGTATTTT.